Listed below are T cell receptor beta chains from one sample, sequenced in a study of blood T cell repertoires in COVID-19. Here immunoSEQ multiplex PCR was the method, and the copy in TCRdb shows in-frame clones only, minus some. The repertoire holds around 300,000 clones, with around nine tenths as singletons. The specimen sequenced was PBMCs or T cells enriched from blood (not recorded which). Receptors were obtained from a woman aged 25 to 45 who had recovered from COVID-19. Both conserved end residues are part of each CDR3. The order of the fields is clone size, V gene, J gene, D gene, CDR3 DNA, CDR3 protein. A D gene is named only where the DNA matches it firmly. Some rows have no size entry. The others give once, few or many, or a class for an expanded clone.

-	TRBV5-4	TRBJ2-5	-	TGTGCCAGCAGCCGCGGGCACCAAGAGACCCAGTACTTC	CASSRGHQETQYF
-	TRBV5-1	TRBJ2-7	-	TGCGCCAGCAGCTTGGCCGGGACAAACTCCTACGAGCAGTACTTC	CASSLAGTNSYEQYF
-	TRBV2	TRBJ1-3	-	TGTGCCAGCAAGGAGGACTCTGGAAACACCATATATTTT	CASKEDSGNTIYF
-	TRBV28	TRBJ1-2	-	TGTGCCAGCAGCCTACTCGGTACTTACTATGGCTACACCTTC	CASSLLGTYYGYTF
few	TRBV5-6	TRBJ2-3	TRBD2	TGTGCCAGCAGCCTCCGGAGCGGGGGAGGAGATACGCAGTATTTT	CASSLRSGGGDTQYF
-	TRBV28	TRBJ2-7	-	TGTGCCAGCTTACGAGAGGGGACTGAGCAGTACTTC	CASLREGTEQYF
-	TRBV12-3/TRBV12-4	TRBJ1-1	-	TGTGCCAGCAGTTTAAATTCACAGGGTGAAGCTTTCTTT	CASSLNSQGEAFF
-	TRBV11-2	TRBJ1-1	-	TGTGCCAGCAGCTCCGGACTAATGAACACTGAAGCTTTCTTT	CASSSGLMNTEAFF
-	TRBV2	TRBJ1-1	-	TGTGCCAGCAGTGAAAAACGACAGAGAAACACTGAAGCTTTCTTT	CASSEKRQRNTEAFF
-	TRBV30	TRBJ1-2	-	TGTGCCTGGAGTCCGGGTAACTATGGCTACACCTTC	CAWSPGNYGYTF
-	TRBV11-2	TRBJ2-2	-	TGTGCCAGCAGCTCCATTAGGCGACACAGGAGTGCGAACACCGGGGAGCTGTTTTTT	CASSSIRRHRSANTGELFF
-	TRBV10-1	TRBJ1-2	-	TGCGCCAGCAGTGATAGAGGGAGTTATGGCTACACCTTC	CASSDRGSYGYTF
-	TRBV19	TRBJ2-6	TRBD1	TGTGCCACCAAACCGGGACAGCTGAGTTCTTCTGGGGCCAACGTCCTGACTTTC	CATKPGQLSSSGANVLTF
-	TRBV7-3	TRBJ2-2	-	TGTGCCAGCAGCTCACACGGGACCCGGGAGACCGGGGAGCTGTTTTTT	CASSSHGTRETGELFF
-	TRBV19	TRBJ2-2	TRBD2	TGTGCCAGTAGTACCCGTGGACTAGACTCCGCGAACACCGGGGAGCTGTTTTTT	CASSTRGLDSANTGELFF
once	TRBV4-3	TRBJ2-1	TRBD2	TGCGCCAGCAGCCAGACGGCTGGCGGGAGGGCCGACAATGAGCAGTTCTTC	CASSQTAGGRADNEQFF
-	TRBV7-9	TRBJ2-1	TRBD2	TGTGCCAGCAGCCCCGGACTAGCGGGAGAGAATGAGCAGTTCTTC	CASSPGLAGENEQFF
-	TRBV25-1	TRBJ1-2	TRBD1	TGTGCCAGCAGTAAAGGACAGGTCTCCTTTTATGGCTACACCTTC	CASSKGQVSFYGYTF
-	TRBV7-6	TRBJ2-5	TRBD1	TGTGCCAGCAGCTTGGGACAGGAGACCCAGTACTTC	CASSLGQETQYF
-	TRBV2	TRBJ1-2	-	TGTGCCAGGAAAAGGGGGTCTAGTGGCTACACCTTC	CARKRGSSGYTF
-	TRBV2	TRBJ1-5	-	TGTGCCAGCAGTGTAGGAGCTAATCAGCCCCAGCATTTT	CASSVGANQPQHF
-	TRBV7-2	TRBJ1-2	TRBD1	TGTGCCAGCAGCCCCCGCCCGACAGGGTGGCGGGGCTACACCTTC	CASSPRPTGWRGYTF
-	TRBV29-1	TRBJ1-2	-	TGCAGCGTTATAAGGGCCGGGGATGGCTACACCTTC	CSVIRAGDGYTF
-	TRBV5-6	TRBJ1-5	-	TGTGCCAGCAGCGAGTGGGGGGTTCTCGGCAATCAGCCCCAGCATTTT	CASSEWGVLGNQPQHF
once	TRBV5-1	TRBJ2-1	TRBD2	TGCGCCAGCAGCGGCGGTCAAGCGGGAGCAGTGATCGATGAGCAGTTCTTC	CASSGGQAGAVIDEQFF
-	TRBV6-5	TRBJ1-2	-	TGTGCCAGCACGGATGGGGGGATGAACTATGGCTACACCTTC	CASTDGGMNYGYTF
-	TRBV28	TRBJ2-5	-	TGTGCCAGCAGTCATAATGGACACCCAAGGGAGACCCAGTACTTC	CASSHNGHPRETQYF
-	TRBV6-5	TRBJ2-7	-	TGTGCCATCAGGGGGGGGCACGACGAGCAGTACTTC	CAIRGGHDEQYF
-	TRBV30	TRBJ1-5	-	TGTGCCTGGAATTCCGCAGGGGGCAATCAGCCCCAGCATTTT	CAWNSAGGNQPQHF
-	TRBV6-5	TRBJ2-2	-	TGTGCCAGCAAGGTCTCAGCGCTGAACACCGGGGAGCTGTTTTTT	CASKVSALNTGELFF
-	TRBV3-1/TRBV3-2	TRBJ2-1	TRBD1	TGTGCCAGCAGCCTAGGACAGGGCATATCTAATGAGCAGTTCTTC	CASSLGQGISNEQFF
-	TRBV19	TRBJ1-2	TRBD1	TGTGCCAGTAACAAGGACAGGGATGAATACACCTTC	CASNKDRDEYTF
-	TRBV6-5	TRBJ1-2	-	TGTGCCAGCAGTTACTCGGGCCTGAACTATGGCTACACCTTC	CASSYSGLNYGYTF
-	TRBV6-5	TRBJ2-5	-	TGTGCCAGCAGTTACTCGCCAGGAGAGACCCAGTACTTC	CASSYSPGETQYF
-	TRBV7-9	TRBJ1-1	TRBD1	TGTGCCAGCAGCTCGAAACGGGACAGCGTGGGGGGCACTGAAGCTTTCTTT	CASSSKRDSVGGTEAFF
-	TRBV6-2/TRBV6-3	TRBJ1-6	-	TGTGCCAGCAGTACAGGGTGGTCACCCCTCCACTTT	CASSTGWSPLHF
-	TRBV6-5	TRBJ1-5	TRBD1	TGTGCCAGCAGTTACCCGATACAGGGGAGTCAGCCCCAGCATTTT	CASSYPIQGSQPQHF
-	TRBV2	TRBJ1-2	-	TGTGCCAGCATATGGCAGTCTTCGAACTATGGCTACACCTTC	CASIWQSSNYGYTF
-	TRBV7-6	TRBJ2-5	-	TGTGCCAGCAGCTTCGCGGGACTGGAGACCCAGTACTTC	CASSFAGLETQYF
-	TRBV30	TRBJ1-6	TRBD1	TGTGCCTGGGTCAACAGGGGGCAGTTAAGTTCACCCCTCCACTTT	CAWVNRGQLSSPLHF
once	TRBV6-1	TRBJ1-2	-	TGTGCCAGCAGTGAACAGGGCGAGGATGGCTACACCTTC	CASSEQGEDGYTF
-	TRBV19	TRBJ1-1	-	TGTGCCAGTAGTATCTGGGACTCCTACACTGAAGCTTTCTTT	CASSIWDSYTEAFF